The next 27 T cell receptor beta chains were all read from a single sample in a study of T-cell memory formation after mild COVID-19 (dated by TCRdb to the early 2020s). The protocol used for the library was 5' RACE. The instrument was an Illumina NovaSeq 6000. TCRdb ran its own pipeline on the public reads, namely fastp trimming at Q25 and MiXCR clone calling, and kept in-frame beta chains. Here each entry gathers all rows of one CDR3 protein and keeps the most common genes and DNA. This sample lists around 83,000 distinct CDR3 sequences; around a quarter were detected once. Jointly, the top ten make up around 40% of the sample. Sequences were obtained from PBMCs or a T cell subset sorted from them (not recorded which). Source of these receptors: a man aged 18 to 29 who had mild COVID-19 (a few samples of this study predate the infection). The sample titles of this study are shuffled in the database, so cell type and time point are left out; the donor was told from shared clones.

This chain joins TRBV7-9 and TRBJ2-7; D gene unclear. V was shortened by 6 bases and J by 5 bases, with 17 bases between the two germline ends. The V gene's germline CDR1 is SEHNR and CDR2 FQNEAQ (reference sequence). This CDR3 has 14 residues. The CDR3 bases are TGTGCCAGCAGACTCGCGGCTCTGGACGACGAGCAGTACTTC. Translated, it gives CASRLAALDDEQYF. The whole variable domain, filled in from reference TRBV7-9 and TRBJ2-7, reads DTGVSQNPRHKITKRGQNVTFRCDPISEHNRLYWYRQTLGQGPEFLTYFQNEAQLEKSRLLSDRFSAERPKGSFSTLEIQRTEQGDSAMYLCASRLAALDDEQYFGPGTRLTVT.

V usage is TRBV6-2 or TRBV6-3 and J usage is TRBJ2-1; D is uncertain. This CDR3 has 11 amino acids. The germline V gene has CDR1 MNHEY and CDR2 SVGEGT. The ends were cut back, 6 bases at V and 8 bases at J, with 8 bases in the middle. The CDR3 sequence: CASSQFDEQFF. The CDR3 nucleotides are TGTGCCAGCAGCCAGTTCGATGAGCAGTTCTTC.

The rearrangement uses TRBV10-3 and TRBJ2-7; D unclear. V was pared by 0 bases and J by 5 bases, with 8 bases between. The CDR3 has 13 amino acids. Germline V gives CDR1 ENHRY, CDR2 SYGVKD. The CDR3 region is CAISESRVDEQYV. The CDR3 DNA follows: TGTGCCATCAGTGAGTCACGGGTGGACGAGCAGTACGTC.

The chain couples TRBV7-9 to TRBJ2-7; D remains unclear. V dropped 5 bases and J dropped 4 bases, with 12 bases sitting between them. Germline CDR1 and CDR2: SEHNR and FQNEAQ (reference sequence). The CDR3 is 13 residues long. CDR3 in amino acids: CASSPSQRYEQYF. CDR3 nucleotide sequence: TGTGCCAGCAGCCCTTCACAGAGGTACGAGCAGTACTTC. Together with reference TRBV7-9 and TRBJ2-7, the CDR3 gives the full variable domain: DTGVSQNPRHKITKRGQNVTFRCDPISEHNRLYWYRQTLGQGPEFLTYFQNEAQLEKSRLLSDRFSAERPKGSFSTLEIQRTEQGDSAMYLCASSPSQRYEQYFGPGTRLTVT.

The CDR3: CASRRGSNEKLFF. CDR3 nucleotides: TGTGCCAGCAGACGGGGCTCTAATGAAAAACTGTTTTTT. This sequence joins TRBV27 and TRBJ1-4; D might be TRBD1 (5 bases). Germline values: CDR1 MNHEY, CDR2 SMNVEV (reference sequence). V dropped 6 bases and J dropped 3 bases, with 8 bases sitting between them. This CDR3 has 13 residues.

CDR3 in amino acids: CASSPDRGNYNEQFF. CDR3 nucleotide sequence: TGTGCCAGCAGCCCGGACAGGGGTAACTACAATGAGCAGTTCTTC. The genes are TRBV7-9 and TRBJ2-1, with TRBD1 matching over 9 bases. The germline V gene encodes CDR1 SEHNR and CDR2 FQNEAQ (reference sequence). The CDR3 totals 15 residues. V was clipped by 5 bases and J by 3 bases; unmatched bases: 5.

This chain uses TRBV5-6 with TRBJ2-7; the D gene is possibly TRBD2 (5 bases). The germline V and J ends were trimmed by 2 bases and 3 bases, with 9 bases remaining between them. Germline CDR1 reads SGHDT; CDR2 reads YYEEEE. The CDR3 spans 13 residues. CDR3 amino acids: CASSFGVHYEQYF. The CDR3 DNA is TGTGCCAGCAGCTTCGGGGTCCACTACGAGCAGTACTTC.

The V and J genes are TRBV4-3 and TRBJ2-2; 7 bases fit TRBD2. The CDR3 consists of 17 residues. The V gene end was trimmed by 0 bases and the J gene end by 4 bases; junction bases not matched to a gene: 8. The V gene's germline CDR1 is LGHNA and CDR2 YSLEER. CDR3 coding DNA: TGCGCCAGCAGCCAAGATGAGAGGCGGGGGTCCACCGGGGAGCTGTTTTTT. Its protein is CASSQDERRGSTGELFF.

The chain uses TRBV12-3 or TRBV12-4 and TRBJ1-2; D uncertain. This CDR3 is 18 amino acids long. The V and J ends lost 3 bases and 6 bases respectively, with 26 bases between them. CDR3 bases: TGTGCCAGCAGTTTTCCATTCGGCGAGGGCTTAGGCCACGATGGCTACACCTTC. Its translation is CASSFPFGEGLGHDGYTF.

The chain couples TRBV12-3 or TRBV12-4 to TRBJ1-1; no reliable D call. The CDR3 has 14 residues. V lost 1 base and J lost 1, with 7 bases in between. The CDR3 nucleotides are TGTGCCAGCAGTTTAGTAGTACAGAACACTGAAGCTTTCTTT. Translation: CASSLVVQNTEAFF.

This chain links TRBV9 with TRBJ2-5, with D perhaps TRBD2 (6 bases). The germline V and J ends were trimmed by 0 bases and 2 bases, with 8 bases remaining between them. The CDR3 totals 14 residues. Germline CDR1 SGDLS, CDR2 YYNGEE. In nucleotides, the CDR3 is TGTGCCAGCAGCGTAGGGACTACTCAAGAGACCCAGTACTTC. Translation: CASSVGTTQETQYF.

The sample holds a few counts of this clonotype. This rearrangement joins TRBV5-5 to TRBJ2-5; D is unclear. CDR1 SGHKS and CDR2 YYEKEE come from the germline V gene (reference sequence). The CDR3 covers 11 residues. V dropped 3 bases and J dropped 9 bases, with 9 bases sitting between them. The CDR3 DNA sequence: TGTGCCAGCAGCTCGTCACGGGCCCAGTACTTC. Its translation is CASSSSRAQYF.

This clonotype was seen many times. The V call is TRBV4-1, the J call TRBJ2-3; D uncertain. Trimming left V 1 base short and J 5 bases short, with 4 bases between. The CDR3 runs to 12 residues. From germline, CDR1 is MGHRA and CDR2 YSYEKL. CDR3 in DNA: TGCGCCAGCAGCCAAGCGGGAGATACGCAGTATTTT. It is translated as CASSQAGDTQYF.

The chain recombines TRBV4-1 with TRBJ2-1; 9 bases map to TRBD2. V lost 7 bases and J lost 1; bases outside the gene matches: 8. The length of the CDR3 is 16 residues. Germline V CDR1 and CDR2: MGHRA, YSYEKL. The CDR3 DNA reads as TGCGCCAGCAATAGCGGGGGCCCGGGGTCCTACAATGAGCAGTTCTTC. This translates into CASNSGGPGSYNEQFF.

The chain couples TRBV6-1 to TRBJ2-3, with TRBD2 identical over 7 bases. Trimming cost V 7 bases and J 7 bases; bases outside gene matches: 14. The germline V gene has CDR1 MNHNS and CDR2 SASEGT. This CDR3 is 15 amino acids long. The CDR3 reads CASTPRQGLRNTQYF. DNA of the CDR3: TGTGCCAGCACCCCGAGGCAGGGACTACGGAATACGCAGTATTTT.

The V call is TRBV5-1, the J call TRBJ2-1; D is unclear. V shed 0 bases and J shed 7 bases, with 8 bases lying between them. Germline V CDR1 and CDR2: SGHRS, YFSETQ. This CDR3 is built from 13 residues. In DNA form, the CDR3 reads TGCGCCAGCAGCTTGGTTCCCGTGAATGAGCAGTTCTTC. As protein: CASSLVPVNEQFF. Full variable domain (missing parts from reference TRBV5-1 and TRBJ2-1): KAGVTQTPRYLIKTRGQQVTLSCSPISGHRSVSWYQQTPGQGLQFLFEYFSETQRNKGNFPGRFSGRQFSNSRSEMNVSTLELGDSALYLCASSLVPVNEQFFGPGTRLTVL.

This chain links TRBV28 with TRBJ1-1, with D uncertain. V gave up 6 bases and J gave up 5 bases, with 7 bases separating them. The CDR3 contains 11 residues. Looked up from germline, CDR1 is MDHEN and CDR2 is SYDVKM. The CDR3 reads CASREGTEAFF. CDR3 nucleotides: TGTGCCAGCAGGGAGGGTACTGAAGCTTTCTTT.

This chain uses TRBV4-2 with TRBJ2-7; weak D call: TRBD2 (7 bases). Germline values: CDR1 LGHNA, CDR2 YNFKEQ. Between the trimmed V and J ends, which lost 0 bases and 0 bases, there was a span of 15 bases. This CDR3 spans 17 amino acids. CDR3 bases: TGTGCCAGCAGCCAAGATTTGCGGGGGCGGAGCTCCTACGAGCAGTACTTC. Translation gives CASSQDLRGRSSYEQYF.

The CDR3 here is CASSWAYSGQSNYEQYF. For the CDR3, the DNA is TGTGCCAGCAGCTGGGCATACTCGGGACAATCGAACTACGAGCAGTACTTC. This rearrangement joins TRBV7-9 to TRBJ2-7; D is possibly TRBD1 (6 bases). CDR1 SEHNR and CDR2 FQNEAQ come from the germline V gene (reference sequence). Deletions cut 4 bases from V and 3 bases from J, with 22 bases between. The CDR3 totals 17 residues.

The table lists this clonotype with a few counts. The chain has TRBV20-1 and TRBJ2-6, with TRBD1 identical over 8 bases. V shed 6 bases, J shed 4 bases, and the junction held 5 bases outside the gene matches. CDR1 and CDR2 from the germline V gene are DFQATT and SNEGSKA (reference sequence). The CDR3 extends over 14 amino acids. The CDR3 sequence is CSAQGARGANVLTF. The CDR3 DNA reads TGCAGTGCCCAGGGGGCGCGGGGGGCCAACGTCCTGACTTTC.

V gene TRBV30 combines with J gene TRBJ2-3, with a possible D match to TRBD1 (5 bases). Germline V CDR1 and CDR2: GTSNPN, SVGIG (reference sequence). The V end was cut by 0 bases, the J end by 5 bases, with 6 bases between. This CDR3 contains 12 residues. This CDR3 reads CAWSVQGDTQYF. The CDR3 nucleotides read TGTGCCTGGAGTGTCCAGGGAGATACGCAGTATTTT.

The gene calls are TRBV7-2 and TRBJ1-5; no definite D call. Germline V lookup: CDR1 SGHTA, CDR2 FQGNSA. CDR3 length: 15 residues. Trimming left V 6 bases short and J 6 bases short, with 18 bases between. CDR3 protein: CASRLLSGGPQPQHF. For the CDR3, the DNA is TGTGCCAGCAGGCTACTTTCAGGAGGGCCTCAGCCCCAGCATTTT.

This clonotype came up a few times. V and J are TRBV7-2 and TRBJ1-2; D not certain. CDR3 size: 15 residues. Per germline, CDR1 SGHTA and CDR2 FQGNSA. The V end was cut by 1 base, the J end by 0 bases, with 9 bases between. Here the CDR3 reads CASSLGGSANYGYTF. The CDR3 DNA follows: TGTGCCAGCAGCTTAGGTGGCAGCGCTAACTATGGCTACACCTTC.

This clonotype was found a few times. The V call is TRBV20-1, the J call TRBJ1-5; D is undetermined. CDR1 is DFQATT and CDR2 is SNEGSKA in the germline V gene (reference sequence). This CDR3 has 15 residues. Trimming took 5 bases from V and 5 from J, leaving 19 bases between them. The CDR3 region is CSARVPAGLYQPQHF. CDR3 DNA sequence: TGCAGTGCTCGGGTCCCCGCAGGCCTCTATCAGCCCCAGCATTTT.

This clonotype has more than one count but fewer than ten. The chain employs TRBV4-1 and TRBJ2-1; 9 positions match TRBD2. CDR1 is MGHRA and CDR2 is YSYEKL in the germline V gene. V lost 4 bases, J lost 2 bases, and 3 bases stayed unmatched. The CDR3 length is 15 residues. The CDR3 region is CASSLGLATYNEQFF. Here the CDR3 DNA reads TGCGCCAGCAGCCTCGGACTAGCGACCTACAATGAGCAGTTCTTC.

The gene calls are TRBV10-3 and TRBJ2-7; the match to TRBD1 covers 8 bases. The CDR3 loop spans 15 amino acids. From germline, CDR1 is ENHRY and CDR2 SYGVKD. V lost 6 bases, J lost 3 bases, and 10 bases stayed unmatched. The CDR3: CAISPSRQGHYEQYF. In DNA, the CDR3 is TGTGCCATCAGCCCGAGTCGACAGGGGCACTACGAGCAGTACTTC.

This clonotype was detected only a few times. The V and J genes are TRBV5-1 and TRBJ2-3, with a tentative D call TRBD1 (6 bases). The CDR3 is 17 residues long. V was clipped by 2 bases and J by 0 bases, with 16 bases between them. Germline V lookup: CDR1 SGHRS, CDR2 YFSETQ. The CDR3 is CASSFLDRRSSTDTQYF. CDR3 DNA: TGCGCCAGCAGCTTCCTAGACAGGCGGTCTAGCACAGATACGCAGTATTTT.